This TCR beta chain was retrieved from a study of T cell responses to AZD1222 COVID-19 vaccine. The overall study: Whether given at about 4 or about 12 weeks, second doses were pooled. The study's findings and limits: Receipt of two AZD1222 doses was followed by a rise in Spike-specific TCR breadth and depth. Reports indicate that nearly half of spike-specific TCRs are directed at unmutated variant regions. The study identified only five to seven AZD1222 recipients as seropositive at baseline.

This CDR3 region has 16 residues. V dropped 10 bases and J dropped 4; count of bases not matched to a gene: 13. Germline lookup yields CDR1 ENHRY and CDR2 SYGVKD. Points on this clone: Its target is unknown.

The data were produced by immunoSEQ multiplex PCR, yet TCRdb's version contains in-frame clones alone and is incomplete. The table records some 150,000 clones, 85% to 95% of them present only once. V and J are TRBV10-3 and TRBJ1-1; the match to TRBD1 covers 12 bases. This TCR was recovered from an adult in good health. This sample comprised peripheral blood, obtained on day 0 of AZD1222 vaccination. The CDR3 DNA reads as TGTGCCACCACAGCTGTGGGACAGGGGGCGAGCACTGAAGCTTTCTTT. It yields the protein CATTAVGQGASTEAFF.